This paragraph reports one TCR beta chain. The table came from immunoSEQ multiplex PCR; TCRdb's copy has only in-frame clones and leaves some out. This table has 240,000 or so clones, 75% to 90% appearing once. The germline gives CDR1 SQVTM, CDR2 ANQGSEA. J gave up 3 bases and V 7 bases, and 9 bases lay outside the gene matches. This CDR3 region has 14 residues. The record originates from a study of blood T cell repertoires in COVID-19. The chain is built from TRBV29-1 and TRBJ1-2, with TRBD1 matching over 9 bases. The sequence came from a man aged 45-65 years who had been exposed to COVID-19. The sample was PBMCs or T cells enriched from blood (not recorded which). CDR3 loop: CSAGGQGSYYGYTF. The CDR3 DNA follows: TGCAGCGCTGGGGGACAGGGCTCTTACTATGGCTACACCTTC. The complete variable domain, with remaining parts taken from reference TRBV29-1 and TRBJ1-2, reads SAVISQKPSRDICQRGTSLTIQCQVDSQVTMMFWYRQQPGQSLTLIATANQGSEATYESGFVIDKFPISRPNLTFSTLTVSNMSPEDSSIYLCSAGGQGSYYGYTFGSGTRLTVV.